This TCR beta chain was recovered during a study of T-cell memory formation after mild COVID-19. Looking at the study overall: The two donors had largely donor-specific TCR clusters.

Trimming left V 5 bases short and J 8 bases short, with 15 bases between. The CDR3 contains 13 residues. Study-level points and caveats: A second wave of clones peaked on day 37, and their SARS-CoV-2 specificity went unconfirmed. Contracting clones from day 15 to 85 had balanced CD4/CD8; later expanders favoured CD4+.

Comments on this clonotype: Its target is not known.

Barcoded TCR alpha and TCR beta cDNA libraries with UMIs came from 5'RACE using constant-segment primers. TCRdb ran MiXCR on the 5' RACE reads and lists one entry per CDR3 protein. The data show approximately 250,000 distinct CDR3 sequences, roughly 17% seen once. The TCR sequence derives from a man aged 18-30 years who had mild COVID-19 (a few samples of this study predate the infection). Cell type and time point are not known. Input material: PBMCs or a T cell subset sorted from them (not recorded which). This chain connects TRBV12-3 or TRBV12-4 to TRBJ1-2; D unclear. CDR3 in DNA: TGTGCCAGCAGTCCAACGTACAGTTACGGCTACACCTTC. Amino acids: CASSPTYSYGYTF.